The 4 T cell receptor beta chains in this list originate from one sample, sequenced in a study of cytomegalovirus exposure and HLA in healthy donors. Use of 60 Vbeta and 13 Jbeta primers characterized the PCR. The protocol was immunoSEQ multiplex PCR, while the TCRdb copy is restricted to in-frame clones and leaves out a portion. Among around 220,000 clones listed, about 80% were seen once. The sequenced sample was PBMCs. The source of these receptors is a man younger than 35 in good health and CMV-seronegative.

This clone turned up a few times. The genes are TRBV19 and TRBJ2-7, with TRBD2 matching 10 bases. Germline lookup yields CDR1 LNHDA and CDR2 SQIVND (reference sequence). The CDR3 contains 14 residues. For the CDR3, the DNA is TGTGCTACCACGGGAGCTAGCGGGGGTTACGAGCAGTACTTC. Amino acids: CATTGASGGYEQYF.

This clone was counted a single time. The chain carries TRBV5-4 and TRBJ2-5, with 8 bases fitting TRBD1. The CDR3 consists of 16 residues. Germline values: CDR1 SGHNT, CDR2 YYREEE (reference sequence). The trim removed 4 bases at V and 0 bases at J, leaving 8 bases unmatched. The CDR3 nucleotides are TGTGCCAGCAGCCAGGGCGACAGGGGTTACCAAGAGACCCAGTACTTC. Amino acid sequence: CASSQGDRGYQETQYF.

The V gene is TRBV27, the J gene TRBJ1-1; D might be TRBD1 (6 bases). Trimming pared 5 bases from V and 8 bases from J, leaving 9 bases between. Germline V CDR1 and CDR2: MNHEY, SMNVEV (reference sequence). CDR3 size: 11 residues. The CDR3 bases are TGTGCCAGCAGTAGGGGGGGGGAAGCTTTCTTT. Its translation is CASSRGGEAFF.

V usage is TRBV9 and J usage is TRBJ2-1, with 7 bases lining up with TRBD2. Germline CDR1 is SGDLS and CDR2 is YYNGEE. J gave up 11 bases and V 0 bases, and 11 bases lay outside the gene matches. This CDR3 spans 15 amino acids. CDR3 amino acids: CASSVAATSIHKQFF. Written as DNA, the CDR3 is TGTGCCAGCAGCGTAGCTGCGACTAGCATCCATAAGCAGTTCTTC.